The clone carrying this TCR beta chain appeared a few times. Its antigen is as yet unknown. Germline CDR1 reads MDHEN; CDR2 reads SYDVKM. This CDR3 contains 13 residues. V lost 8 bases, J lost 3 bases, and 3 bases stayed unmatched. The assay was immunoSEQ multiplex PCR, and TCRdb's table has in-frame clones only and misses some. The sample yields around 5,700 clones, 75% to 85% seen once. The entry originates in a study of immune evolution from preneoplasia to lung adenocarcinoma. The study, taken as a whole, reports: Top clone share appeared to fall from AAH through AIS, MIA, adenocarcinoma. T cell clonality was higher in KRAS-mutant than EGFR-mutant or wild-type nodules.

The chain recombines TRBV28 with TRBJ2-5; TRBD1 agrees at 10 bases. This TCR came from an older donor with lung adenocarcinoma. Sequencing used FFPE lung adenocarcinoma in situ tissue. CDR3 DNA sequence: TGTGCCAGCGTAGGACAGGGGGAAGAGACCCAGTACTTC. Translating gives CASVGQGEETQYF.